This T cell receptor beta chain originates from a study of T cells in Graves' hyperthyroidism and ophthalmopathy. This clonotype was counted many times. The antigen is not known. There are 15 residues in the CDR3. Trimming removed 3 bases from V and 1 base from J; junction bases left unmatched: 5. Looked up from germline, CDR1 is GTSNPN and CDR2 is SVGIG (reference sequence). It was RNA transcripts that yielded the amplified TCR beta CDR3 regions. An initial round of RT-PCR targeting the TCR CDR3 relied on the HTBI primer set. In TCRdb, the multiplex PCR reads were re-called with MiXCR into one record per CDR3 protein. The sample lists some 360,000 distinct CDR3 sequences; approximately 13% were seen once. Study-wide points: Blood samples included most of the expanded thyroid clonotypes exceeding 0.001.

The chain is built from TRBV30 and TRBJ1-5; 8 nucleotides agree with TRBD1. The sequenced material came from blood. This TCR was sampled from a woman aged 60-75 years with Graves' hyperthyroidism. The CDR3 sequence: CAWRGQGGSNQPQHF. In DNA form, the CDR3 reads TGTGCCTGGAGAGGACAGGGCGGAAGCAATCAGCCCCAGCATTTT.